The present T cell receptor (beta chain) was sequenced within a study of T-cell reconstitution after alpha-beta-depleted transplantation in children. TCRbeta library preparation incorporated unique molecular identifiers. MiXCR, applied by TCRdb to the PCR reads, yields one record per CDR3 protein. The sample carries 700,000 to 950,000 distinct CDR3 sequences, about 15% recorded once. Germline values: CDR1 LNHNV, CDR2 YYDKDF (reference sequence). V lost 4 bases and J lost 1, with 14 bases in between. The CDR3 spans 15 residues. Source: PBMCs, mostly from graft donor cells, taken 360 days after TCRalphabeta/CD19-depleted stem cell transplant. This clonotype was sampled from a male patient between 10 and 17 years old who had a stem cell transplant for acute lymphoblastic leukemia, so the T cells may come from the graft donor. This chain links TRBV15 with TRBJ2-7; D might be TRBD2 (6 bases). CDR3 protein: CATSMGTGRSYEQYF. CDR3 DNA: TGTGCCACCAGCATGGGGACCGGGAGATCCTACGAGCAGTACTTC.